A single sample is the source of the 17 T cell receptor beta chains below, sequenced in a study of CD8 T cells in ankylosing spondylitis. TCRdb re-analysed the 5' RACE reads in MiXCR, keeping a single row per CDR3 protein. The table records 750,000 to 850,000 distinct CDR3 sequences, about 11% of them present only once. These receptors have no known antigen. Study-wide results and limits: A TCR beta motif made of under 10 highly homologous variants seemed typical of ankylosing spondylitis blood.

Sequencing used blood, either unsorted or a sorted T cell fraction (not recorded which). The source of these receptors is a male donor with ankylosing spondylitis.

This clonotype came up a few times. The rearrangement joins TRBV24-1 to TRBJ2-5, with 8 bases that match TRBD1. Germline V gene lookup returns CDR1 KGHDR and CDR2 SFDVKD. The CDR3 is 15 residues long. With 4 bases clipped from V and 5 bases from J, the junction kept 8 bases outside the gene matches. The DNA for the CDR3 is TGTGCCACCAGTGAACTGCGGACAGGGCGGGAGACCCAGTACTTC. Translated, it gives CATSELRTGRETQYF.

This clonotype was seen only a few times. The chain uses TRBV9 and TRBJ1-1; 7 bases fit TRBD1. The junction had 5 bases not matched to a gene; V was cut back by 3 bases and J by 9 bases. CDR1 is SGDLS and CDR2 is YYNGEE in the germline V gene. This CDR3 spans 12 amino acids. The CDR3 spells CASSDRQGKAFF. The CDR3 DNA is TGTGCCAGCAGCGACCGACAGGGTAAAGCTTTCTTT.

The rearrangement uses TRBV6-1 and TRBJ1-2, with a weak D call TRBD1 (6 bases). Trimming stripped 7 bases from V and 8 bases from J, with 17 bases between. In germline, CDR1 is MNHNS, CDR2 SASEGT. The CDR3 has 13 residues. The CDR3 loop is CASTSQGYWGYTF. The CDR3 nucleotides are TGTGCCAGCACCTCACAGGGCTATTGGGGCTACACCTTC.

This clonotype was counted between two and nine times. This chain connects TRBV7-6 to TRBJ2-7; tentative D call: TRBD2 (5 bases). Germline V CDR1 and CDR2: SGHVS, FNYEAQ. The V and J ends lost 1 base and 2 bases respectively, with 9 bases between them. The CDR3 is 14 residues long. DNA of the CDR3: TGTGCCAGCAGCTTAGGGGAAGCGGCCTACGAGCAGTACTTC. Amino acids: CASSLGEAAYEQYF.

The J gene is TRBJ2-1, the V gene TRBV7-9; 7 bases line up with TRBD2. CDR1 SEHNR and CDR2 FQNEAQ come from the germline V gene (reference sequence). Trimming removed 1 base from V and 9 bases from J; junction bases left unmatched: 9. The CDR3 consists of 15 residues. CDR3 residues: CASSLGGGQWAEQFF. The CDR3 DNA reads TGTGCCAGCAGCTTAGGGGGGGGTCAGTGGGCTGAGCAGTTCTTC. Full variable domain (outside the CDR3, taken from reference TRBV7-9 and TRBJ2-1): DTGVSQNPRHKITKRGQNVTFRCDPISEHNRLYWYRQTLGQGPEFLTYFQNEAQLEKSRLLSDRFSAERPKGSFSTLEIQRTEQGDSAMYLCASSLGGGQWAEQFFGPGTRLTVL.

V and J are TRBV10-3 and TRBJ2-6, with 7 bases matching TRBD1. Germline loops: CDR1 ENHRY, CDR2 SYGVKD. The CDR3 covers 14 residues. Trimming at V came to 10 bases and at J to 4 bases, leaving 7 bases not matched to a gene. CDR3 residues: CATETGLGANVLTF. CDR3 in DNA: TGTGCCACCGAGACAGGGCTCGGGGCCAACGTCCTGACTTTC.

The V gene is TRBV6-2 or TRBV6-3, the J gene TRBJ1-5; D gene ambiguous. Trimming left V 2 bases short and J 10 bases short, with 21 bases between. Germline V lookup: CDR1 MNHEY, CDR2 SVGEGT. CDR3 length: 16 amino acids. The CDR3, as DNA: TGTGCCAGCAGTTACAATCGAGACCCACTTAGCCACCCCCAGCATTTT. Amino acid sequence: CASSYNRDPLSHPQHF.

This clonotype was seen more than once but under ten times. This chain joins TRBV9 and TRBJ1-1, with TRBD1 as a possible D gene (5 bases). CDR3 length equals 15 residues. V lost 0 bases and J 4 bases, leaving 13 bases between the germline ends. From germline, CDR1 is SGDLS and CDR2 YYNGEE. The CDR3, as DNA: TGTGCCAGCAGCGTAGGGCAGGGCGGCAGCACTGAAGCTTTCTTT. Its protein is CASSVGQGGSTEAFF.

The rearrangement uses TRBV7-8 and TRBJ2-1; D gene uncertain. This CDR3 has 12 amino acids. Trimming shortened V by 3 bases and J by 9 bases, and 9 bases separated the two germline ends. Looked up from germline, CDR1 is SGHVS and CDR2 is FQNEAQ. The CDR3 is CASSFAVGEQFF. The CDR3 DNA is TGTGCCAGCAGCTTCGCAGTGGGTGAGCAGTTCTTC.

There are many counts of this clonotype. The chain uses TRBV7-9 and TRBJ1-6, with 9 positions matching TRBD1. Germline loops: CDR1 SEHNR, CDR2 FQNEAQ (reference sequence). V dropped 1 base and J dropped 10; count of bases not matched to a gene: 2. This CDR3 contains 14 residues. This chain's CDR3 is CASSLGGQGSPLHF. The CDR3 nucleotides read TGTGCCAGCAGCTTAGGTGGACAGGGGTCACCCCTCCACTTT. The full variable domain, completed using reference TRBV7-9 and TRBJ1-6, is DTGVSQNPRHKITKRGQNVTFRCDPISEHNRLYWYRQTLGQGPEFLTYFQNEAQLEKSRLLSDRFSAERPKGSFSTLEIQRTEQGDSAMYLCASSLGGQGSPLHFGNGTRLTVT.

This clonotype was observed many times. This chain joins TRBV7-2 and TRBJ1-1; no clear D gene. CDR3 size: 13 residues. Trimming stripped 10 bases from V and 2 bases from J, with 14 bases between. From germline, CDR1 is SGHTA and CDR2 FQGNSA. The CDR3, as DNA: TGTGCCACCCAAAACACACGTAACACTGAAGCTTTCTTT. Translating it yields CATQNTRNTEAFF. The whole variable domain, remainder taken from reference TRBV7-2 and TRBJ1-1, is GAGVSQSPSNKVTEKGKDVELRCDPISGHTALYWYRQSLGQGLEFLIYFQGNSAPDKSGLPSDRFSAERTGGSVSTLTIQRTQQEDSAVYLCATQNTRNTEAFFGQGTRLTVV.

At least ten counts were recorded for this clonotype. V gene TRBV4-3 combines with J gene TRBJ2-3; no clear D gene. With 0 bases removed from V and 0 bases from J, the gap between germline ends came to 7 bases. The CDR3 runs to 15 residues. Germline V gene sequence: CDR1 LGHNA, CDR2 YSLEER. The CDR3 reads CASSQDPHSTDTQYF. CDR3 bases: TGCGCCAGCAGCCAAGATCCACACAGCACAGATACGCAGTATTTT.

This clonotype was picked up a small number of times. The V call is TRBV5-1, the J call TRBJ1-1; D might be TRBD1 (6 bases). Germline V CDR1 and CDR2: SGHRS, YFSETQ. There are 14 residues in the CDR3. V dropped 6 bases and J dropped 2 bases, with 14 bases sitting between them. CDR3 protein: CASIKDSVNTEAFF. The CDR3 DNA follows: TGCGCCAGCATCAAGGACAGCGTTAACACTGAAGCTTTCTTT. The whole variable domain, remainder taken from reference TRBV5-1 and TRBJ1-1, is KAGVTQTPRYLIKTRGQQVTLSCSPISGHRSVSWYQQTPGQGLQFLFEYFSETQRNKGNFPGRFSGRQFSNSRSEMNVSTLELGDSALYLCASIKDSVNTEAFFGQGTRLTVV.

The chain couples TRBV7-6 to TRBJ1-5; D possibly corresponds to TRBD1 (5 bases). The germline CDR1 and CDR2 sequences are SGHVS and FNYEAQ. There are 15 residues in the CDR3. V shed 0 bases and J shed 2 bases, with 8 bases lying between them. CDR3: CASSLAKGRNQPQHF. The CDR3 nucleotides are TGTGCCAGCAGCTTAGCGAAGGGACGCAATCAGCCCCAGCATTTT.

The J gene is TRBJ2-5, the V gene TRBV11-2, with 8 bases fitting TRBD2. CDR3 length: 16 residues. Losses at the gene ends were 1 base for V and 5 bases for J; bases not matched to a gene: 9. Germline lookup yields CDR1 SGHAT and CDR2 FQNNGV. The CDR3 nucleotides are TGTGCCAGCAGCTTAGCAGCGGGGGCCGGAGGGGAGACCCAGTACTTC. Its translation: CASSLAAGAGGETQYF.

This clonotype has a handful of counts. This chain connects TRBV7-9 to TRBJ2-2, with no clear D. V lost 5 bases and J lost 5, with 12 bases in between. This CDR3 has 14 amino acids. Germline loops: CDR1 SEHNR, CDR2 FQNEAQ (reference sequence). The CDR3 DNA is TGTGCCAGCAGCACAAAAGCTAGTACCGGGGAGCTGTTTTTT. Its protein is CASSTKASTGELFF. The full variable domain, in which reference TRBV7-9 and TRBJ2-2 provide the parts outside the CDR3, is DTGVSQNPRHKITKRGQNVTFRCDPISEHNRLYWYRQTLGQGPEFLTYFQNEAQLEKSRLLSDRFSAERPKGSFSTLEIQRTEQGDSAMYLCASSTKASTGELFFGEGSRLTVL.

The V and J genes are TRBV30 and TRBJ2-2, with a weak D call TRBD2 (5 bases). There are 14 residues in the CDR3. V was trimmed by 0 bases and J by 1 base, leaving 6 bases between them. Germline V gene sequence: CDR1 GTSNPN, CDR2 SVGIG (reference sequence). The CDR3 coding sequence is TGTGCCTGGAGTGTACGGGGGAACACCGGGGAGCTGTTTTTT. It translates to CAWSVRGNTGELFF.